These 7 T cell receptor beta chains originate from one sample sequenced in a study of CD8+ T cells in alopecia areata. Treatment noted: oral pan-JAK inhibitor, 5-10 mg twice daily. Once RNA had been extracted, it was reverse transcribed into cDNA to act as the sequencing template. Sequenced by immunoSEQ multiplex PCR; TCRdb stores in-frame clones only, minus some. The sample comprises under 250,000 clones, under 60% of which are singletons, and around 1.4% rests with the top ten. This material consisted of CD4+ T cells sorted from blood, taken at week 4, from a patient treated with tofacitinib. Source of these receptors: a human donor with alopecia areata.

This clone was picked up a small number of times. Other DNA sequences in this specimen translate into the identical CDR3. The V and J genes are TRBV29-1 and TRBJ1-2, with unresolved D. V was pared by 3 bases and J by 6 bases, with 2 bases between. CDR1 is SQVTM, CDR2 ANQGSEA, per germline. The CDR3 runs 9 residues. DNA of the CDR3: TGCAGCGTTGATAATGGCTACACCTTC. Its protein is CSVDNGYTF.

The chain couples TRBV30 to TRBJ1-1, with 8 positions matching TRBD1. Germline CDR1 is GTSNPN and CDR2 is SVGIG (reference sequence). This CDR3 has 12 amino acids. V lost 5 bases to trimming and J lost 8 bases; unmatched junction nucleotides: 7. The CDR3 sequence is CAWDKRTGEAFF. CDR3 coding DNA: TGTGCCTGGGACAAACGGACAGGGGAAGCTTTCTTT.

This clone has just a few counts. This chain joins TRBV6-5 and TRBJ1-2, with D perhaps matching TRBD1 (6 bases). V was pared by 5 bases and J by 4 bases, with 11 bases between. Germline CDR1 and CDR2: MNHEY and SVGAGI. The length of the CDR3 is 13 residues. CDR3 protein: CASSAQGSYGYTF. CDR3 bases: TGTGCCAGCAGTGCACAGGGAAGCTATGGCTACACCTTC.

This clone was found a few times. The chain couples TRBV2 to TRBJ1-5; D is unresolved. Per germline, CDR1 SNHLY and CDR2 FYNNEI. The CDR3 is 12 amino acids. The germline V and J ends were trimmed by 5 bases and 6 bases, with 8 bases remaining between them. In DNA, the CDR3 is TGTGCCAGCAGTCTAGGTTCTCAGCCCCAGCATTTT. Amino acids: CASSLGSQPQHF.

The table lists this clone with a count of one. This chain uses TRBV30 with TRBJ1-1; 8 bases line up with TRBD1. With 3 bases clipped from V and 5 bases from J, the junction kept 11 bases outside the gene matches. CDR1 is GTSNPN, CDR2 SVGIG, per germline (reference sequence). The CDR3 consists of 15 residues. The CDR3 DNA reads TGTGCCTGGAGCCCCGATGGACAGGGAGGAACTGAAGCTTTCTTT. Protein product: CAWSPDGQGGTEAFF.

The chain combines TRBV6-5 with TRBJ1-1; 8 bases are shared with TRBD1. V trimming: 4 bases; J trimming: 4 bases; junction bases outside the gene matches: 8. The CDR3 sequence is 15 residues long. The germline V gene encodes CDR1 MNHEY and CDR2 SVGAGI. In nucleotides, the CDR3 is TGTGCCAGCAGTTCCACTGGACAGGGAACCACTGAAGCTTTCTTT. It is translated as CASSSTGQGTTEAFF.

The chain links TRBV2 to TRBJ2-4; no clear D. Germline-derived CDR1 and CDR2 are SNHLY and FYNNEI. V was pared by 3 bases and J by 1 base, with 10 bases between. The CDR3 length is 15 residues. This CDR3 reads CASSDNLPAKNIQYF. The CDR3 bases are TGTGCCAGCAGTGACAACCTTCCGGCCAAAAACATTCAGTACTTC.